This TCR beta chain was documented in a study of CDR3 diversity in severe acne. Each CDR3 protein gets one entry after TCRdb re-called the PCR reads with MiXCR. The data hold over 90,000 distinct CDR3 sequences, with around 56% observed a single time. Germline lookup yields CDR1 ENHRY and CDR2 SYGVKD. CDR3 length: 18 amino acids. Losses at the gene ends were 0 bases for V and 6 bases for J; bases not matched to a gene: 14. The chain is built from TRBV10-3 and TRBJ2-7, with 10 bases fitting TRBD1. The sequencing sample was made of blood. The sequence was obtained from a male donor with acne. The chain's CDR3 is CAISESYADRGQLCEQYF. The CDR3, as DNA: TGTGCCATCAGTGAGTCCTACGCTGACAGGGGGCAGTTATGCGAGCAGTACTTC.